This is a list of T cell receptor beta chains from one sample in a study of blood T cell repertoires in COVID-19. Clones were sequenced by immunoSEQ multiplex PCR, and TCRdb holds only the in-frame ones, with some missing. This table holds 150,000 to 200,000 clones, under 85% found once. The sequenced sample consisted of peripheral blood. The source is a man older than 75 with COVID-19, enrolled during active disease. Both conserved end residues are part of each CDR3. Fields, in order: D gene, J gene, V gene, clone size, CDR3 DNA, CDR3 protein. D genes are given only for firm matches. Not every row has a clone size; where given, it reads once, few, many or a size class.

d_call: TRBD1; j_call: TRBJ2-7; v_call: TRBV11-2; clone_size: few; cdr3_nt: TGTGCCAGCAGCTGGGGACAGGGTCATGGAGAGCAGTACTTC; cdr3_aa: CASSWGQGHGEQYF
d_call: NA; j_call: TRBJ2-2; v_call: TRBV16; clone_size: NA; cdr3_nt: TGTGCCAGCAGCTGGCAACAAAGCACCGGGGAGCTGTTTTTT; cdr3_aa: CASSWQQSTGELFF
d_call: TRBD1; j_call: TRBJ2-7; v_call: TRBV5-1; clone_size: NA; cdr3_nt: TGCGCCAGCAGAACCGACAGGGCGGAGCGCGAGCAGTACTTC; cdr3_aa: CASRTDRAEREQYF
d_call: TRBD1; j_call: TRBJ1-5; v_call: TRBV3-1/TRBV3-2; clone_size: NA; cdr3_nt: TGTGCCAGCAGCCCGACAGGGGGAGATCAGCCCCAGCATTTT; cdr3_aa: CASSPTGGDQPQHF
d_call: TRBD1; j_call: TRBJ1-1; v_call: TRBV6-1; clone_size: few; cdr3_nt: TGTGCCAGCAGTGATACCACAGGGGAGAGAGCTTTCTTT; cdr3_aa: CASSDTTGERAFF
d_call: NA; j_call: TRBJ1-5; v_call: TRBV6-5; clone_size: medium-sized; cdr3_nt: TGTGCCAGCAGAAAAATCAGGGCCGATCAGCCCCAGCATTTT; cdr3_aa: CASRKIRADQPQHF
d_call: NA; j_call: TRBJ1-2; v_call: TRBV7-2; clone_size: NA; cdr3_nt: TGTGCCAGCAGCCGCCTGGGGCAGAACTATGGCTACACCTTC; cdr3_aa: CASSRLGQNYGYTF
d_call: TRBD1; j_call: TRBJ1-2; v_call: TRBV27; clone_size: NA; cdr3_nt: TGTGCCAGCAGTCCGACAGGGGTAGGCTATGGCTACACCTTC; cdr3_aa: CASSPTGVGYGYTF
d_call: NA; j_call: TRBJ2-3; v_call: TRBV5-1; clone_size: NA; cdr3_nt: TGCGCCAGCAGCTACATAAGCACAGATACGCAGTATTTT; cdr3_aa: CASSYISTDTQYF
d_call: NA; j_call: TRBJ1-3; v_call: TRBV7-8; clone_size: few; cdr3_nt: TGTGCCAGCAGCGGCAGGGCCCTCTCTGGAAACACCATATATTTT; cdr3_aa: CASSGRALSGNTIYF
d_call: NA; j_call: TRBJ1-6; v_call: TRBV2; clone_size: NA; cdr3_nt: TGTGCCAGCAGTGCAGAACAGGGATATAATTCACCCCTCCACTTT; cdr3_aa: CASSAEQGYNSPLHF
d_call: NA; j_call: TRBJ1-3; v_call: TRBV15; clone_size: NA; cdr3_nt: TGTGCCACCAGCCTAGACCGGAGCTCTGGAAACACCATATATTTT; cdr3_aa: CATSLDRSSGNTIYF
d_call: NA; j_call: TRBJ1-6; v_call: TRBV2; clone_size: NA; cdr3_nt: TGTGCCAGCAGTGAACAGGGTCATCTGAATAATTCACCCCTCCACTTT; cdr3_aa: CASSEQGHLNNSPLHF
d_call: NA; j_call: TRBJ2-7; v_call: TRBV7-9; clone_size: NA; cdr3_nt: TGTGCCAGCAGCTTAAGACTAAATGACTACGAGCAGTACTTC; cdr3_aa: CASSLRLNDYEQYF
d_call: TRBD1; j_call: TRBJ2-7; v_call: TRBV10-1; clone_size: NA; cdr3_nt: TGCGCCAGCAGAGATAACCGGGACAGGGGGTTCTACGAGCAGTACTTC; cdr3_aa: CASRDNRDRGFYEQYF
d_call: TRBD2; j_call: TRBJ2-7; v_call: TRBV27; clone_size: once; cdr3_nt: TGTGCCAGCACCCGCATCTGGGGAGGGGACGAGCAGTACTTC; cdr3_aa: CASTRIWGGDEQYF
d_call: TRBD1; j_call: TRBJ1-1; v_call: TRBV11-3; clone_size: few; cdr3_nt: TGTGCCAGCAGCATCGGACAGGGGACTGAAGCTTTCTTT; cdr3_aa: CASSIGQGTEAFF
d_call: NA; j_call: TRBJ1-5; v_call: TRBV6-2/TRBV6-3; clone_size: NA; cdr3_nt: TGTGCCAGCAGTAATACAGGGTATCAGCCCCAGCATTTT; cdr3_aa: CASSNTGYQPQHF
d_call: NA; j_call: TRBJ2-3; v_call: TRBV6-2/TRBV6-3; clone_size: NA; cdr3_nt: TGTGCCAGCAGTTTCCGTAATCCCCCCGATACGCAGTATTTT; cdr3_aa: CASSFRNPPDTQYF
d_call: NA; j_call: TRBJ2-3; v_call: TRBV4-1; clone_size: once; cdr3_nt: TGCGCCAGCAGCCAAGGGTGGAGTGACACAGATACGCAGTATTTT; cdr3_aa: CASSQGWSDTDTQYF
d_call: TRBD1; j_call: TRBJ1-2; v_call: TRBV6-5; clone_size: NA; cdr3_nt: TGTGCCAGCAGAAGAGGGGGCGGTGGCTACACCTTC; cdr3_aa: CASRRGGGGYTF
d_call: NA; j_call: TRBJ1-4; v_call: TRBV5-5; clone_size: NA; cdr3_nt: TGTGCCAGCAGCTTGGGTGGATTCGGGGGTAGGAATGAAAAACTGTTTTTT; cdr3_aa: CASSLGGFGGRNEKLFF
d_call: TRBD2; j_call: TRBJ2-5; v_call: TRBV12-3/TRBV12-4; clone_size: NA; cdr3_nt: TGTGCCAGCAGCCCCGGGACTATCAGTATGGGGTACTTC; cdr3_aa: CASSPGTISMGYF
d_call: NA; j_call: TRBJ2-5; v_call: TRBV5-6; clone_size: NA; cdr3_nt: TGTGCCAGCAGCTTGACAGGGAACCGAGAGACCCAGTACTTC; cdr3_aa: CASSLTGNRETQYF
d_call: NA; j_call: TRBJ1-2; v_call: TRBV25-1; clone_size: few; cdr3_nt: TGTGCCAGCAGTGACCCGGGGAGGCCCTATGGCTACACCTTC; cdr3_aa: CASSDPGRPYGYTF
d_call: NA; j_call: TRBJ2-3; v_call: TRBV6-1; clone_size: once; cdr3_nt: TGTGCCAGCAGTGATCAGGGGCCCGGAACAGATACGCAGTATTTT; cdr3_aa: CASSDQGPGTDTQYF
d_call: NA; j_call: TRBJ1-3; v_call: TRBV5-4; clone_size: NA; cdr3_nt: TGTGCCAGCAGCTTGTCAGGGACTGGAAACACCATATATTTT; cdr3_aa: CASSLSGTGNTIYF
d_call: TRBD2; j_call: TRBJ2-4; v_call: TRBV24-1; clone_size: once; cdr3_nt: TGTGCCACCGGGAGCGGGGGGGGGAAAAACATTCAGTACTTC; cdr3_aa: CATGSGGGKNIQYF
d_call: TRBD2; j_call: TRBJ2-1; v_call: TRBV3-1/TRBV3-2; clone_size: NA; cdr3_nt: TGTGCCAGCAGCCAAGCGGGGGGAGGGTACAATGAGCAGTTCTTC; cdr3_aa: CASSQAGGGYNEQFF
d_call: TRBD1; j_call: TRBJ2-3; v_call: TRBV29-1; clone_size: NA; cdr3_nt: TGCAGCGTTCAATGGACAGGGACAGATACGCAGTATTTT; cdr3_aa: CSVQWTGTDTQYF
d_call: NA; j_call: TRBJ2-2; v_call: TRBV4-1; clone_size: few; cdr3_nt: TGCGCCAGCAGCCAAGGTTTCACTACTTACACCGGGGAGCTGTTTTTT; cdr3_aa: CASSQGFTTYTGELFF
d_call: NA; j_call: TRBJ1-5; v_call: TRBV12-5; clone_size: NA; cdr3_nt: TGTGCTAGTGGTTGGGGCAGCTATCAGCCCCAGCATTTT; cdr3_aa: CASGWGSYQPQHF
d_call: NA; j_call: TRBJ2-1; v_call: TRBV6-5; clone_size: NA; cdr3_nt: TGTGCCAGCAGTTACTCATTAGAACGGGAGCAGTTCTTC; cdr3_aa: CASSYSLEREQFF
d_call: TRBD1; j_call: TRBJ2-2; v_call: TRBV7-3; clone_size: NA; cdr3_nt: TGTGCCAGCAGCTACACCGGGACAGGGGTCGGGGAGCTGTTTTTT; cdr3_aa: CASSYTGTGVGELFF
d_call: NA; j_call: TRBJ1-1; v_call: TRBV5-1; clone_size: NA; cdr3_nt: TGCGCCAGCAGCTTAGGGACACAGAACACTGAAGCTTTCTTT; cdr3_aa: CASSLGTQNTEAFF
d_call: TRBD2; j_call: TRBJ2-3; v_call: TRBV12-5; clone_size: NA; cdr3_nt: TGTGCTAGTCTGCGGGGGAACACAGATACGCAGTATTTT; cdr3_aa: CASLRGNTDTQYF
d_call: NA; j_call: TRBJ1-1; v_call: TRBV6-2/TRBV6-3; clone_size: NA; cdr3_nt: TGTGCCAGCAGTTGGAGTCAGAACACTGAAGCTTTCTTT; cdr3_aa: CASSWSQNTEAFF
d_call: TRBD1; j_call: TRBJ2-5; v_call: TRBV5-5; clone_size: NA; cdr3_nt: TGTGCCAGCAGCTTGGGACAGGGCCAAGAGACCCAGTACTTC; cdr3_aa: CASSLGQGQETQYF
d_call: NA; j_call: TRBJ1-1; v_call: TRBV10-3; clone_size: NA; cdr3_nt: TGTGCCATCAGTGAGTCCAGGGACACTGAAGCTTTCTTT; cdr3_aa: CAISESRDTEAFF
d_call: NA; j_call: TRBJ1-1; v_call: TRBV19; clone_size: once; cdr3_nt: TGTGCCACCCGGACAGATCTTTACACTGAAGCTTTCTTT; cdr3_aa: CATRTDLYTEAFF
d_call: NA; j_call: TRBJ2-5; v_call: TRBV3-1/TRBV3-2; clone_size: NA; cdr3_nt: TGTGCCAGCAGCCAGTCAGGGGCCGGGTCCCAGTACTTC; cdr3_aa: CASSQSGAGSQYF
d_call: TRBD1; j_call: TRBJ1-2; v_call: TRBV10-3; clone_size: once; cdr3_nt: TGTGCCATCAGTGAGTACGACAGGGGGAATGGCTACACCTTC; cdr3_aa: CAISEYDRGNGYTF
d_call: NA; j_call: TRBJ1-1; v_call: TRBV19; clone_size: NA; cdr3_nt: TGTGCCAGTACCTTCCCTGGAAGGGGGATGTTCACTGAAGCTTTCTTT; cdr3_aa: CASTFPGRGMFTEAFF
d_call: NA; j_call: TRBJ2-7; v_call: TRBV3-1/TRBV3-2; clone_size: NA; cdr3_nt: TGTGCCAGCAGCCAACGGTACTCCTACGAGCAGTACTTC; cdr3_aa: CASSQRYSYEQYF
d_call: NA; j_call: TRBJ1-3; v_call: TRBV27; clone_size: once; cdr3_nt: TGTGCCAGCACCCCCATAATCAGGGCTCGCTCTGGAAACACCATATATTTT; cdr3_aa: CASTPIIRARSGNTIYF
d_call: NA; j_call: TRBJ1-1; v_call: TRBV5-1; clone_size: NA; cdr3_nt: TGCGCCAGCAGCTCTGACTTAGTTCAGTCGAACACTGAAGCTTTCTTT; cdr3_aa: CASSSDLVQSNTEAFF